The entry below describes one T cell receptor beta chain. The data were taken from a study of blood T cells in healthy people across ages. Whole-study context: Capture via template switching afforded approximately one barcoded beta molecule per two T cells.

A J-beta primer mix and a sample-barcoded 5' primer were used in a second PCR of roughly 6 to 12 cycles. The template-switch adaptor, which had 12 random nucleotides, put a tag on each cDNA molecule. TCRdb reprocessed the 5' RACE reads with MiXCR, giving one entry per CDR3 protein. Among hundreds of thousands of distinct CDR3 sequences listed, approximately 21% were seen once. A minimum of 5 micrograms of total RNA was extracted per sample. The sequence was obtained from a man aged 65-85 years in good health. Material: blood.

CDR3 loop: CASTRSGQGLNIQYF. CDR3 DNA sequence: TGTGCCAGCACTCGGAGTGGACAGGGCTTAAACATTCAGTACTTC. The genes are TRBV6-1 and TRBJ2-4, with 8 bases matching TRBD1. CDR1 is MNHNS and CDR2 is SASEGT in the germline V gene. This CDR3 is built from 15 residues. Trimming at V came to 7 bases and at J to 6 bases, leaving 11 bases not matched to a gene.